Listed here is a single TCR beta chain. The sample originates from a study of blood T cell repertoires in COVID-19. Overall study context: Sites in the United States, Italy and Spain provided acute and convalescent COVID-19 samples. T cells, B-cell-depleted T cells, or PBMCs supplied cDNA or gDNA.

The protocol was immunoSEQ multiplex PCR, while the TCRdb copy is restricted to in-frame clones and leaves out a portion. The sample shows hundreds of thousands of clones, about 90% of them seen only once. In Seattle, patients joined the study during active infection and were tracked longitudinally. The CDR3 is 15 residues long. The germline V gene encodes CDR1 LNHNV and CDR2 YYDKDF (reference sequence). Deletions cut 4 bases from V and 5 bases from J, with 12 bases between. Sample: peripheral blood. The clonotype comes from a woman between 45 and 60 years old with COVID-19, enrolled during active disease. The J gene is TRBJ1-6, the V gene TRBV15; D gene unclear. The CDR3 nucleotides are TGTGCCACCAGCACGGCCAGGCTGAATAATTCACCCCTCCACTTT. It encodes CATSTARLNNSPLHF.